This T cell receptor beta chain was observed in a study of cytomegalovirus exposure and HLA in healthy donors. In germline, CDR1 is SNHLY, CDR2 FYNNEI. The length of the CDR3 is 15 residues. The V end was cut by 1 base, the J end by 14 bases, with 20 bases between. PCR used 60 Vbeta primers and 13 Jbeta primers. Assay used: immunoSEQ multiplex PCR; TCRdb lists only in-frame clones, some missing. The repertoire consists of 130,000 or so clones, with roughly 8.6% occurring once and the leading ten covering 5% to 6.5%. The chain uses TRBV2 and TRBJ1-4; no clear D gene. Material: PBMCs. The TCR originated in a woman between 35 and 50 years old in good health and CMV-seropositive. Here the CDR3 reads CASSEGPRSDFWLFF. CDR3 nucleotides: TGTGCCAGCAGTGAAGGTCCCAGGTCGGATTTCTGGCTGTTTTTT.